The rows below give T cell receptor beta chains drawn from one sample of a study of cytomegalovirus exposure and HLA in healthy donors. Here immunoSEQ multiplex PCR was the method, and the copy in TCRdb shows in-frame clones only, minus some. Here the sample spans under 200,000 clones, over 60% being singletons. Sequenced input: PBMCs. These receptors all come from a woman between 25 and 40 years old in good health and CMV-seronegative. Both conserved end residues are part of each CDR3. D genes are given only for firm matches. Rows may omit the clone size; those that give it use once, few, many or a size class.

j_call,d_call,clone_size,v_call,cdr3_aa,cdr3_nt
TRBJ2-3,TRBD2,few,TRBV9,CASSFTSGGEGDTQYF,TGTGCCAGCAGCTTCACCAGCGGGGGAGAGGGAGATACGCAGTATTTT
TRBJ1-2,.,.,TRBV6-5,CASSLILPRGTGYTF,TGTGCCAGCAGCCTCATACTTCCTCGGGGAACGGGCTACACCTTC
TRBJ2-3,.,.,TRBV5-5,CASSFAYYGADTQYF,TGTGCCAGCAGCTTTGCGTATTACGGGGCAGATACGCAGTATTTT
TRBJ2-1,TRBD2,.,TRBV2,CASRLAGDPYNEQFF,TGTGCCAGCAGGTTAGCGGGAGACCCCTACAATGAGCAGTTCTTC
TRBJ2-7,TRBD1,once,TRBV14,CASSHGGTGPYEQYF,TGTGCCAGCAGCCACGGTGGGACAGGCCCCTACGAGCAGTACTTC
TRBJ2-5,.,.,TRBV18,CASSPPGTSPQETQYF,TGTGCCAGCTCACCACCGGGAACTAGCCCCCAAGAGACCCAGTACTTC
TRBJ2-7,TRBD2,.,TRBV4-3,CASSQDWEGSNEQYF,TGCGCCAGCAGCCAAGATTGGGAGGGTTCCAACGAGCAGTACTTC
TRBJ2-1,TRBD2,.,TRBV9,CASSVGLGLFNEQFF,TGTGCCAGCAGCGTGGGACTAGGGCTATTCAATGAGCAGTTCTTC
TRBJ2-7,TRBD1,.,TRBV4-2,CASSQRTGLSYEQYF,TGTGCCAGCAGCCAGCGGACAGGGCTCTCCTACGAGCAGTACTTC
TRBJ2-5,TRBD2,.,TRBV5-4,CASSLGLAGKTKETQYF,TGTGCCAGCAGCCTGGGACTAGCGGGTAAAACGAAAGAGACCCAGTACTTC
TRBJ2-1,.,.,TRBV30,CAWRWGPNEQFF,TGTGCCTGGAGGTGGGGCCCCAATGAGCAGTTCTTC
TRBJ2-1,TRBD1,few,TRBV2,CASSTGQAYNEQFF,TGTGCCAGCAGCACGGGACAGGCCTACAATGAGCAGTTCTTC
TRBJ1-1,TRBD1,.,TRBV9,CASSVEGTGNTEAFF,TGTGCCAGCAGCGTAGAGGGGACAGGGAACACTGAAGCTTTCTTT
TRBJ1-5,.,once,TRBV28,CASSSIRQGNQPQHF,TGTGCCAGCAGCTCTATCCGCCAGGGAAATCAGCCCCAGCATTTT